The text below deals with one TCR beta chain. The target antigen is unknown. Survey-level immunoSEQ v3.0 assays were run. Libraries were prepared by immunoSEQ multiplex PCR; TCRdb keeps only in-frame clonotypes and omits some of them. The sample lists 15,000 to 20,000 clones; 70% to 80% were seen once. The data stem from a study of long-term antiretroviral therapy in people with HIV. General study points: Therapy changes, viral resistance and ART adherence were not documented in the available data.

Germline V CDR1 and CDR2: MDHEN, SYDVKM. Trimming shortened V by 3 bases and J by 5 bases, and 7 bases separated the two germline ends. The CDR3 is 12 amino acids. The origin of this receptor is a man aged 50-60 years with HIV. The rearrangement uses TRBV28 and TRBJ2-5; no reliable D call. This sample comprised unsorted PBMCs, obtained 2.2 years after starting antiretroviral therapy. The CDR3 bases are TGTGCCAGCAGTTTGCTTAGGGAGACCCAGTACTTC. This translates into CASSLLRETQYF.